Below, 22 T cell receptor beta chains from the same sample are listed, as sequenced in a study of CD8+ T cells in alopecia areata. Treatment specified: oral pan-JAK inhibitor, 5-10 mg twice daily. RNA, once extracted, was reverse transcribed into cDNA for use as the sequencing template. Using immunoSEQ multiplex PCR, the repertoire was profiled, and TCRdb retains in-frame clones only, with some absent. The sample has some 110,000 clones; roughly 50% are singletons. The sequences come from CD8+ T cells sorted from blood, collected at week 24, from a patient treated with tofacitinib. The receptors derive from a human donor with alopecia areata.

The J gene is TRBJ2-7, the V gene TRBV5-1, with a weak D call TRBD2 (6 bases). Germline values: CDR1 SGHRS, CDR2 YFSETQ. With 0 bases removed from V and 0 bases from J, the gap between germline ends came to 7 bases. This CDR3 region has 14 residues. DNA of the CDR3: TGCGCCAGCAGCTTGGAGGGACTCTCCTACGAGCAGTACTTC. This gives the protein CASSLEGLSYEQYF.

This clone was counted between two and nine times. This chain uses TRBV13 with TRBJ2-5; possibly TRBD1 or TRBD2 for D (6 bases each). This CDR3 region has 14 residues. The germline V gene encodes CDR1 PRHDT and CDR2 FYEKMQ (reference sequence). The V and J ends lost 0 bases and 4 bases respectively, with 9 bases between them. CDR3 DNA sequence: TGTGCCAGCAGCTTAGGCGGGGGCCTAGAGACCCAGTACTTC. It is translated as CASSLGGGLETQYF.

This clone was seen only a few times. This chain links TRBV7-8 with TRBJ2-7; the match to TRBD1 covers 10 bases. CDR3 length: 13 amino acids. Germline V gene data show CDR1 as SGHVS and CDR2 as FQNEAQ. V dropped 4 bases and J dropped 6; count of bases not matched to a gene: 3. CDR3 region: CASSWTGGREQYF. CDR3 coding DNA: TGTGCCAGCAGCTGGACAGGGGGACGCGAGCAGTACTTC. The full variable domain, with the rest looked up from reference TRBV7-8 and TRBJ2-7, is GAGVSQSPRYKVAKRGQDVALRCDPISGHVSLFWYQQALGQGPEFLTYFQNEAQLDKSGLPSDRFFAERPEGSVSTLKIQRTQQEDSAVYLCASSWTGGREQYFGPGTRLTVT.

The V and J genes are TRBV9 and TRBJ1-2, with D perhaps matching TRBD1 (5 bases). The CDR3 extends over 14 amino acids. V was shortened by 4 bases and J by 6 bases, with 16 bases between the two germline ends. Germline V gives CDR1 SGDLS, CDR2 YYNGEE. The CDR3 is CASSPGWEADGYTF. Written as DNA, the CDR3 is TGTGCCAGCAGCCCAGGGTGGGAGGCCGATGGCTACACCTTC. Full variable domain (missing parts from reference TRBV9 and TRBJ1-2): DSGVTQTPKHLITATGQRVTLRCSPRSGDLSVYWYQQSLDQGLQFLIQYYNGEERAKGNILERFSAQQFPDLHSELNLSSLELGDSALYFCASSPGWEADGYTFGSGTRLTVV.

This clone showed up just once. The CDR3 nucleotides read TGCAGTGCTAGAGTAGGCGGTGAGCAGTTCTTC. It translates to CSARVGGEQFF. This chain uses TRBV20-1 with TRBJ2-1; D is unclear. The V gene lost 1 base and the J gene lost 9 bases, with 7 bases spanning the gap. From germline, CDR1 is DFQATT and CDR2 SNEGSKA (reference sequence). This CDR3 has 11 residues.

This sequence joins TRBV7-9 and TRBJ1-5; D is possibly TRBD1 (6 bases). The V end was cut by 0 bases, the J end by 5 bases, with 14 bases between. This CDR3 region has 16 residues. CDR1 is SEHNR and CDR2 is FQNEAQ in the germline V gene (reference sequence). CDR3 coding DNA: TGTGCCAGCAGCTTAGCGAGCGGGGGCAGGGATCAGCCCCAGCATTTT. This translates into CASSLASGGRDQPQHF.

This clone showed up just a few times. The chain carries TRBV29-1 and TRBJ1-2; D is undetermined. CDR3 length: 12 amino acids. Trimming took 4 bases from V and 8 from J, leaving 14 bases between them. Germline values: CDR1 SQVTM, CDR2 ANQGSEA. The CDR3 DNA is TGCAGCGTTGTCGACTCCGAGGGCGGCTACACCTTC. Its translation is CSVVDSEGGYTF.

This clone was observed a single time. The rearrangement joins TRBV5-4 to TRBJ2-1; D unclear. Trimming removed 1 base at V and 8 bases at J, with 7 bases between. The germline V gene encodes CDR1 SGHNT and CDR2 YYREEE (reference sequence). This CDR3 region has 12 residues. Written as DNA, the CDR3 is TGTGCCAGCAGCTTGTCCCGGGATGAGCAGTTCTTC. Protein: CASSLSRDEQFF.

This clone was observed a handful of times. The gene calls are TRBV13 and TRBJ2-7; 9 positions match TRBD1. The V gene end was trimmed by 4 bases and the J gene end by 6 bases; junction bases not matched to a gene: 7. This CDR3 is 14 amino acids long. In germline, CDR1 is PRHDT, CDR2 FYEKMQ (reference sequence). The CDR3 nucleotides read TGTGCCAGCAGCTCCGGGACAGGGATTCGCGAGCAGTACTTC. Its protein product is CASSSGTGIREQYF.

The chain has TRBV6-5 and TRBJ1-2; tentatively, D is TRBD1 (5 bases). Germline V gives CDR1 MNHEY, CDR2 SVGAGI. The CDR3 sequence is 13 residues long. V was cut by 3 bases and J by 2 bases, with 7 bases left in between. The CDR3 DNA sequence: TGTGCCAGCAGTTATACAGGAAACTATGGCTACACCTTC. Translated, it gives CASSYTGNYGYTF.

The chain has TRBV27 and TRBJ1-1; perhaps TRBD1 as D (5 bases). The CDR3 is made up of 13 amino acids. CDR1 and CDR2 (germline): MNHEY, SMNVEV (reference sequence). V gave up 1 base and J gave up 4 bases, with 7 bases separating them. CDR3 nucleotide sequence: TGTGCCAGCAGTTTATTGGGGGGCACTGAAGCTTTCTTT. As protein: CASSLLGGTEAFF.

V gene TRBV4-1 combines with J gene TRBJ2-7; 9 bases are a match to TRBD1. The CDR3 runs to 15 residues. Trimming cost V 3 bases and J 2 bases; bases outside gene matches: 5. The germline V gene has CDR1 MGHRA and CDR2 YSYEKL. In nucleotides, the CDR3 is TGCGCCAGCAGCCAGCCGGGACAGGGAACCTACGAGCAGTACTTC. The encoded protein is CASSQPGQGTYEQYF.

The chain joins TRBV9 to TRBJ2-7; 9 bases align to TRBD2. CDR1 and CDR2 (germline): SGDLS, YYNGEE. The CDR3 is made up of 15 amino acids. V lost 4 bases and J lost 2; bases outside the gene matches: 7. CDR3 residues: CASSPSSGEPYEQYF. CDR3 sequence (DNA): TGTGCCAGCAGCCCATCTAGCGGGGAGCCCTACGAGCAGTACTTC.

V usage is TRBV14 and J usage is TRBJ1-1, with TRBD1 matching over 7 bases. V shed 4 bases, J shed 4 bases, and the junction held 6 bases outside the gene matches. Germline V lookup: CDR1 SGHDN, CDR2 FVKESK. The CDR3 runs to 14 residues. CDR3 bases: TGTGCCAGCAGCCTGATAACAGGGGCCACTGAAGCTTTCTTT. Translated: CASSLITGATEAFF. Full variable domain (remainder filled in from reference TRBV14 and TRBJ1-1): EAGVTQFPSHSVIEKGQTVTLRCDPISGHDNLYWYRRVMGKEIKFLLHFVKESKQDESGMPNNRFLAERTGGTYSTLKVQPAELEDSGVYFCASSLITGATEAFFGQGTRLTVV.

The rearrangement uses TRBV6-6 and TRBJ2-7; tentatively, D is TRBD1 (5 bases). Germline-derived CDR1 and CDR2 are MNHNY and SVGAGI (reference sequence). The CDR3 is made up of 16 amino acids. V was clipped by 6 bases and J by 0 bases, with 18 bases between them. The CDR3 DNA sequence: TGTGCCAGCAGCCTACCCCACAGGACGAGCTCCTACGAGCAGTACTTC. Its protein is CASSLPHRTSSYEQYF.

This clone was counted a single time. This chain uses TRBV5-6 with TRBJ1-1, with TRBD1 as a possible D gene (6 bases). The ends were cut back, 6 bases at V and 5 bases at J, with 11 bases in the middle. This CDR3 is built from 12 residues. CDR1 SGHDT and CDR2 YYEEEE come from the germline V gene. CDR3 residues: CASIKGGTEAFF. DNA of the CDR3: TGTGCCAGCATAAAAGGGGGTACTGAAGCTTTCTTT.

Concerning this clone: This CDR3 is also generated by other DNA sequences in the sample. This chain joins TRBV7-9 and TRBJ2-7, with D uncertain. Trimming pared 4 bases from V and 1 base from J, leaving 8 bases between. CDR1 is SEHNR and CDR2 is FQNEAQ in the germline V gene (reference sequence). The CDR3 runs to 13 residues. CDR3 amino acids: CASSSPGSYEQYF. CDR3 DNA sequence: TGTGCCAGCAGCTCGCCGGGTTCCTACGAGCAGTACTTC.

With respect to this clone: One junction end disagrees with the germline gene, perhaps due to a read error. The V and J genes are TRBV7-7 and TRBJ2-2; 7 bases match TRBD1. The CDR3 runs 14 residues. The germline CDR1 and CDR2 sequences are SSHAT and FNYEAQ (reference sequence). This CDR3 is CASSYRQGTGELFF. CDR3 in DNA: TGTGCTAGCAGCTATCGACAGGGCACCGGGGAGCTGTTTTTT.

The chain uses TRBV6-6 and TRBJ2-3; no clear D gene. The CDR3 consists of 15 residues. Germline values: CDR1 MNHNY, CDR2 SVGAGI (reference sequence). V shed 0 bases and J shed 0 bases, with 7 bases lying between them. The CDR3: CASSYSRRSTDTQYF. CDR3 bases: TGTGCCAGCAGTTACTCGCGGCGGAGCACAGATACGCAGTATTTT.

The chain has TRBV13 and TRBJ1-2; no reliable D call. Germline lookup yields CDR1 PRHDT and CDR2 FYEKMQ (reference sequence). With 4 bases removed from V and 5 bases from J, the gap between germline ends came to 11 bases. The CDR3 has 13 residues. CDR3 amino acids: CASSSQEEYGYTF. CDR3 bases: TGTGCCAGCAGCTCTCAGGAGGAGTATGGCTACACCTTC.

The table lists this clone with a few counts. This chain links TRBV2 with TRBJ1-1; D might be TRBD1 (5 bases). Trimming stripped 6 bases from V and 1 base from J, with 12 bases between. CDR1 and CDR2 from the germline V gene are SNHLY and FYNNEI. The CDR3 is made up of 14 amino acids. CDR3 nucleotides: TGTGCCAGCAGCGACCGGGGGACGAACACTGAAGCTTTCTTT. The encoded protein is CASSDRGTNTEAFF. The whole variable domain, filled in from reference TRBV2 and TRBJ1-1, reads EPEVTQTPSHQVTQMGQEVILRCVPISNHLYFYWYRQILGQKVEFLVSFYNNEISEKSEIFDDQFSVERPDGSNFTLKIRSTKLEDSAMYFCASSDRGTNTEAFFGQGTRLTVV.

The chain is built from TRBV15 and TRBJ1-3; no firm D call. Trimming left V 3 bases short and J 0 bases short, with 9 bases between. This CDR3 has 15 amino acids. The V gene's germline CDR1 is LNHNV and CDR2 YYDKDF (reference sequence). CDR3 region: CATSSPTYSGNTIYF. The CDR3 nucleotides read TGTGCCACCAGCAGCCCCACCTACTCTGGAAACACCATATATTTT. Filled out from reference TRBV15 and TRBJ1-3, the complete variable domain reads DAMVIQNPRYQVTQFGKPVTLSCSQTLNHNVMYWYQQKSSQAPKLLFHYYDKDFNNEADTPDNFQSRRPNTSFCFLDIRSPGLGDTAMYLCATSSPTYSGNTIYFGEGSWLTVV.